These 17 T cell receptor beta chains originate from one sample sequenced in a study of beta chain features in type 1 diabetes. Study-wide results and caveats: Type 1 diabetes patients had moderately but significantly shorter TCRB CDR3s in all four CD4+ subsets.

The authors reverse transcribed all of the isolated RNA, so sequencing captured expressed TCRB transcripts. Produced via immunoSEQ multiplex PCR; TCRdb's table is partial and in-frame only. The table shows about 120,000 clones, with approximately 15% occurring only once. These TCRs are of unknown antigen specificity. Sequenced material: central memory CD4+ T cells from blood. Receptors originate from a young man with type 1 diabetes.

The gene calls are TRBV29-1 and TRBJ2-5, with TRBD2 matching over 9 bases. Germline CDR1 and CDR2: SQVTM and ANQGSEA. The CDR3 has 13 residues. V shed 4 bases, J shed 3 bases, and the junction held 3 bases outside the gene matches. CDR3 in amino acids: CSVGGGREETQYF. The CDR3 DNA sequence: TGCAGCGTTGGCGGCGGGAGGGAAGAGACCCAGTACTTC. Combining the CDR3 with reference TRBV29-1 and TRBJ2-5 gives the whole variable domain SAVISQKPSRDICQRGTSLTIQCQVDSQVTMMFWYRQQPGQSLTLIATANQGSEATYESGFVIDKFPISRPNLTFSTLTVSNMSPEDSSIYLCSVGGGREETQYFGPGTRLLVL.

V and J are TRBV18 and TRBJ2-3; D is possibly TRBD1 (5 bases). The CDR3 is made up of 14 amino acids. Germline V CDR1 and CDR2: KGHSH, LQKENI. V lost 3 bases, J lost 4 bases, and 11 bases lay in between. This CDR3 is CASSPTVVSDTQYF. The CDR3 DNA sequence: TGTGCCAGCTCACCGACAGTAGTCTCAGATACGCAGTATTTT.

This clone was detected ten times or more. This chain connects TRBV21-1 to TRBJ2-7; the D call of TRBD2 is as the table states it, not checked on the DNA. TRBV21-1 is flagged as a pseudogene. This CDR3 is 16 amino acids long. The DNA of the CDR3 is TGTGCCAGCAGCAAAGGGAGTAGCGGGAGAAAGTACGAGCAGTACTTC. Its translation is CASSKGSSGRKYEQYF.

In this sample, this clone turned up a few times. Here the CDR3 reads CASSGPSYEQYF. The CDR3 DNA follows: TGTGCCAGCAGTGGACCATCCTACGAGCAGTACTTC. The chain recombines TRBV14 with TRBJ2-7, with D unclear. V dropped 6 bases and J dropped 1 base, with 7 bases sitting between them. Germline-derived CDR1 and CDR2 are SGHDN and FVKESK. The CDR3 extends over 12 amino acids.

The chain employs TRBV29-1 and TRBJ2-3; 10 bases line up with TRBD1. CDR3 length: 13 residues. The V gene end was trimmed by 6 bases and the J gene end by 3 bases; junction bases not matched to a gene: 3. CDR1 SQVTM and CDR2 ANQGSEA come from the germline V gene. CDR3 coding DNA: TGCAGCGTGACAGGGGGCGAGACAGATACGCAGTATTTT. Protein: CSVTGGETDTQYF.

The rearrangement joins TRBV30 to TRBJ2-5, with a weak D call TRBD1 (6 bases). The CDR3 length is 14 residues. Trimming shortened V by 3 bases and J by 5 bases, and 16 bases separated the two germline ends. Germline assignment: CDR1 GTSNPN and CDR2 SVGIG (reference sequence). The CDR3 region has the DNA TGTGCCTGGAGACATACAGGGCATTCGGAGACCCAGTACTTC. Translating gives CAWRHTGHSETQYF.

This chain links TRBV7-9 with TRBJ1-4; 9 bases are shared with TRBD1. Trimming cost V 5 bases and J 5 bases; bases outside gene matches: 9. The length of the CDR3 is 16 residues. Per the germline V gene, CDR1 is SEHNR and CDR2 is FQNEAQ (reference sequence). The CDR3 loop reads CASSARTGVGNEKLFF. In DNA, the CDR3 is TGTGCCAGCAGCGCCCGGACAGGGGTCGGCAATGAAAAACTGTTTTTT.

A note on this clone: This same CDR3 is encoded by further DNA sequences in the sample. V is TRBV5-1 and J is TRBJ1-1; possible D gene TRBD1, 5 bases. Germline CDR1 SGHRS, CDR2 YFSETQ. This CDR3 is 13 amino acids long. The ends were cut back, 7 bases at V and 1 base at J, with 11 bases in the middle. For the CDR3, the DNA is TGCGCCAGCTCTCCGCAGGGGAACACTGAAGCTTTCTTT. Amino acids: CASSPQGNTEAFF.

This clone was counted only a few times. The J gene is TRBJ2-1, the V gene TRBV18; D gene uncertain. V was trimmed by 3 bases and J by 2 bases, leaving 11 bases between them. This CDR3 has 15 amino acids. Germline lookup yields CDR1 KGHSH and CDR2 LQKENI. CDR3 sequence (DNA): TGTGCCAGCTCACCCACGGGCGGTACCTACAATGAGCAGTTCTTC. Its protein product is CASSPTGGTYNEQFF.

This clone was seen ten or more times. The chain is built from TRBV27 and TRBJ2-7; unclear D gene. V was pared by 4 bases and J by 4 bases, with 11 bases between. The CDR3 has 13 residues. The germline gives CDR1 MNHEY, CDR2 SMNVEV (reference sequence). In DNA, the CDR3 is TGTGCCAGCAGTTCCCCATTCTCATACGAGCAGTACTTC. Its protein product is CASSSPFSYEQYF.

The rearrangement joins TRBV30 to TRBJ2-3; D might be TRBD2 (5 bases). CDR3 size: 15 residues. Trimming shortened V by 6 bases and J by 8 bases, and 24 bases separated the two germline ends. The germline V gene has CDR1 GTSNPN and CDR2 SVGIG (reference sequence). CDR3 sequence (DNA): TGTGCCTGCCCCCTTCTAGGGCCCCTCGGGATTACGCAGTATTTT. This sequence encodes CACPLLGPLGITQYF.

This clone appeared many times. The genes are TRBV7-9 and TRBJ2-5; D is uncertain. V was shortened by 3 bases and J by 0 bases, with 14 bases between the two germline ends. This CDR3 contains 16 residues. Germline CDR1 and CDR2: SEHNR and FQNEAQ (reference sequence). CDR3 DNA: TGTGCCAGCAGCTTGGGGTCTGGGGTGGACCAAGAGACCCAGTACTTC. It yields the protein CASSLGSGVDQETQYF.

This clone was found a few times. The chain has TRBV21-1 and TRBJ2-7; no DNA check was done on the table's D call, TRBD2. TRBV21-1 is a pseudogene segment. CDR3 length: 16 amino acids. The CDR3 loop reads CASTAEIGPHAYEQYF. CDR3 in DNA: TGTGCCAGCACAGCGGAGATAGGCCCCCATGCCTACGAGCAGTACTTC.

In this sample, this clone turned up a few times. The rearrangement joins TRBV18 to TRBJ1-1; maybe TRBD1 (6 bases). The germline gives CDR1 KGHSH, CDR2 LQKENI. V lost 3 bases and J 8 bases, leaving 16 bases between the germline ends. The CDR3 loop spans 14 amino acids. The CDR3 loop reads CASSPGPNRDEAFF. The DNA for the CDR3 is TGTGCCAGCTCACCCGGACCCAACAGGGACGAAGCTTTCTTT.

DNA of the CDR3: TGTGCCAGCAGCTCCAATTCAGGGACGGGTGAAAAACTGTTTTTT. Its protein product is CASSSNSGTGEKLFF. The chain combines TRBV9 with TRBJ1-4, with D possibly being TRBD1 (5 bases). Trimming stripped 4 bases from V and 7 bases from J, with 17 bases between. The CDR3 is 15 residues long. The germline CDR1 and CDR2 sequences are SGDLS and YYNGEE.

This chain uses TRBV30 with TRBJ2-5; D not certain. The germline V and J ends were trimmed by 0 bases and 2 bases, with 10 bases remaining between them. The germline V gene has CDR1 GTSNPN and CDR2 SVGIG (reference sequence). CDR3 length equals 14 residues. CDR3 DNA sequence: TGTGCCTGGAGTGTACTGACCCGGCAAGAGACCCAGTACTTC. Its translation: CAWSVLTRQETQYF.

The chain uses TRBV7-8 and TRBJ2-1; 12 bases agree with TRBD2. Germline assignment: CDR1 SGHVS and CDR2 FQNEAQ. The CDR3 spans 15 residues. V was pared by 6 bases and J by 4 bases, with 4 bases of the junction left unmatched. The CDR3 reads CASSSGLAGYNEQFF. CDR3 in DNA: TGTGCCAGCAGTTCCGGACTAGCGGGATACAATGAGCAGTTCTTC.